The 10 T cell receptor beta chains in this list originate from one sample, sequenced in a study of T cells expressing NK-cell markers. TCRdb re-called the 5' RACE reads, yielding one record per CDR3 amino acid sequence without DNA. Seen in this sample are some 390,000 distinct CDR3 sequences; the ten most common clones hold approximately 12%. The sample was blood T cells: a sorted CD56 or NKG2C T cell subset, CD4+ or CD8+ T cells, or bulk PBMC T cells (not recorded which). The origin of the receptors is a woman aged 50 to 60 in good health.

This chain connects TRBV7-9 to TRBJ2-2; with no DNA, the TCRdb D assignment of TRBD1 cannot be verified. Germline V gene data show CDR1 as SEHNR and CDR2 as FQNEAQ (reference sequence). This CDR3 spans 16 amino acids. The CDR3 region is CASSFVGGSNTGELFF.

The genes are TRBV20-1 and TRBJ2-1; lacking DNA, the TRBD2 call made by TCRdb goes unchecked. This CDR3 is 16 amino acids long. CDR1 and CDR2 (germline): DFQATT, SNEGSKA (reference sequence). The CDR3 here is CSARDPVTSYYNEQFF.

The CDR3 region is CASSEKGISNQPQHF. The rearrangement links TRBV2 to TRBJ1-5. The CDR3 contains 15 residues. Germline loops: CDR1 SNHLY, CDR2 FYNNEI.

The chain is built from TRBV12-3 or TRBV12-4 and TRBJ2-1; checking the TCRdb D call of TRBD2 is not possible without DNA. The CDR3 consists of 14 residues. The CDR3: CASAGLAVRNEQFF.

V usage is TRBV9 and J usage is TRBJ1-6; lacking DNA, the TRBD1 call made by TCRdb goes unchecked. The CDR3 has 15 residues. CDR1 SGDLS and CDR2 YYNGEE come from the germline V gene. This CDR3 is CASSFRDSANSPLHF.

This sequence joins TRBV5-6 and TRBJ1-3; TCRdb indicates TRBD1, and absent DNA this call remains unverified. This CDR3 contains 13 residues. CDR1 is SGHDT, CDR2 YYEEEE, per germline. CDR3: CASSDSGGNTIYF.

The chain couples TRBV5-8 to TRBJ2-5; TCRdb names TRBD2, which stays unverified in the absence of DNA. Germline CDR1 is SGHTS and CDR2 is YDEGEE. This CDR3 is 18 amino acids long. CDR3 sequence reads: CASSLATSGRAGGETQYF.

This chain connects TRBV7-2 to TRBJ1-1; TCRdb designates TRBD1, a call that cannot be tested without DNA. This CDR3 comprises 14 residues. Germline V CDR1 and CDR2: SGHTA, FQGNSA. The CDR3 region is CASSLEQANTEAFF.

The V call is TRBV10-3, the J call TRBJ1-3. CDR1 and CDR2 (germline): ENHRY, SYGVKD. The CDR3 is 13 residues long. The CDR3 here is CAIRQSSGNTIYF.

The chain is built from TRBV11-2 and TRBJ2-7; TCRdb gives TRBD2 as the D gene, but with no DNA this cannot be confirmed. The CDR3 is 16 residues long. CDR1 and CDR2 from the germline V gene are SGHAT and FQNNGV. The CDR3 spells CASSKGTSGSSYEQYF.